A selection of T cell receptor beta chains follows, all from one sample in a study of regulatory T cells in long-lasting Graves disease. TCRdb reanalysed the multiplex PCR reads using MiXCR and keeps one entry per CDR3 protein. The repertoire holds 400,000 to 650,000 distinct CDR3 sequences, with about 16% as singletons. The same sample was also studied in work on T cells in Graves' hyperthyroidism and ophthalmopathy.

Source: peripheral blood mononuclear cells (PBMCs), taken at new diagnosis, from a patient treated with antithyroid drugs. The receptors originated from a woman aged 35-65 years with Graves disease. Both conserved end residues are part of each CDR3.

CASSLVVGLTEETQYF,TRBJ2-5,TRBV7-2
CASSLRPSTYNEQFF,TRBJ2-1,TRBV6-1
CASSPHPQGLAGDSSYEQYF,TRBJ2-7,TRBV4-1
CAGGTGDNEQFF,TRBJ2-1,TRBV7-9
CASSLGGTPDSPLHF,TRBJ1-6,TRBV7-9
CASSYDRGYYGYTF,TRBJ1-2,TRBV5-5
CATSRASTGDIYGYTF,TRBJ1-2,TRBV15
CASSIRHRLQETQYF,TRBJ2-5,TRBV14
CATSPPSAILYNEQFF,TRBJ2-1,TRBV15
CSARDRYTPGYTF,TRBJ1-2,TRBV20-1
CASSQNRPLADTQYF,TRBJ2-3,TRBV14
CATSRREGPEAFF,TRBJ1-1,TRBV15
CASSLDLGVTKNIQYF,TRBJ2-4,TRBV5-5
CAWSVVSWRDTDTQYF,TRBJ2-3,TRBV30
CASSKDPTFEQYF,TRBJ2-7,TRBV18
CASSVGTSGGAGQETQYF,TRBJ2-5,TRBV9
CASSEASFRISQPQHF,TRBJ1-5,TRBV2
CASRTSPGGATDTQYF,TRBJ2-3,TRBV12-3/TRBV12-4
CASSLQGVLRGYTF,TRBJ1-2,TRBV7-2
CSARDGGQGANEQFF,TRBJ2-1,TRBV20-1
CATSRGGQGAGGELFF,TRBJ2-2,TRBV15
CASSFRTGIGYTF,TRBJ1-2,TRBV12-3/TRBV12-4
CASSRSRQELFF,TRBJ1-4,TRBV28
CASSLLFGTTNYGYTF,TRBJ1-2,TRBV7-2
CSARGPGTGEQYF,TRBJ2-7,TRBV20-1
CSARFGIDGYTF,TRBJ1-2,TRBV20-1
CASSGGTGWNEQYF,TRBJ2-5,TRBV9
CASSPTASGGSYEQYF,TRBJ2-7,TRBV5-1
CAWSLPASYGYTF,TRBJ1-2,TRBV30
CASSQEGGDVKLFF,TRBJ1-4,TRBV3-1
CASSQGQIAKNIQYF,TRBJ2-4,TRBV28
CASSSSRLAGPSSYEQYF,TRBJ2-7,TRBV6-2/TRBV6-3
CASSPDRGAEKLFF,TRBJ1-4,TRBV5-1
CASSLSSGAATETQYF,TRBJ2-5,TRBV12-3/TRBV12-4
CASSPPGTGVNTEAFF,TRBJ1-1,TRBV2
CASSLGASMDF,TRBJ2-3,TRBV11-2
CAISELAEFYNEQFF,TRBJ2-1,TRBV10-3